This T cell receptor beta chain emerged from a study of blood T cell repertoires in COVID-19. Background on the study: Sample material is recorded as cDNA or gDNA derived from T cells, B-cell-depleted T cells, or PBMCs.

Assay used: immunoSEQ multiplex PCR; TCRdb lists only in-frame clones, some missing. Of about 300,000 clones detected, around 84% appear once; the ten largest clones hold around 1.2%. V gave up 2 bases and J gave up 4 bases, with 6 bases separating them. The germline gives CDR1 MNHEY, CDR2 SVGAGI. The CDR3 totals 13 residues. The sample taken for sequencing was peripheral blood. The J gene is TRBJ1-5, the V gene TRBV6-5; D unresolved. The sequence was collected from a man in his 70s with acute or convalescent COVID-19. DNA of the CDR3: TGTGCCAGCAGTTACGGCAGAAATCAGCCCCAGCATTTT. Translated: CASSYGRNQPQHF.